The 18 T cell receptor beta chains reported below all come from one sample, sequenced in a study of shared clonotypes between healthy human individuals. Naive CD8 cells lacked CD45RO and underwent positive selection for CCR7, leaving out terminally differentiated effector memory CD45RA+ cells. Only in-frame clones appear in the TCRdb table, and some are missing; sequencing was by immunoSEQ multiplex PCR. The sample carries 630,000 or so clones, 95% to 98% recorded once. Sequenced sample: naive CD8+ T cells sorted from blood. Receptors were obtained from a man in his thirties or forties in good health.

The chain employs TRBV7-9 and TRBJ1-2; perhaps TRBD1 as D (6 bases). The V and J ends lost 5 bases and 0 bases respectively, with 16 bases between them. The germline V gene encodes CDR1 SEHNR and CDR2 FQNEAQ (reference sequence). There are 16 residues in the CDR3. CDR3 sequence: CASSLTTGLANYGYTF. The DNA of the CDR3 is TGTGCCAGCAGCCTGACAACAGGGCTAGCTAACTATGGCTACACCTTC.

The CDR3 loop reads CASSYSGVRPEAFF. CDR3 coding DNA: TGTGCCAGCAGTTACTCGGGTGTTCGCCCTGAAGCTTTCTTT. The rearrangement links TRBV6-5 to TRBJ1-1, with D hard to call. Germline V lookup: CDR1 MNHEY, CDR2 SVGAGI. V dropped 0 bases and J dropped 6 bases, with 11 bases sitting between them. The CDR3 covers 14 residues.

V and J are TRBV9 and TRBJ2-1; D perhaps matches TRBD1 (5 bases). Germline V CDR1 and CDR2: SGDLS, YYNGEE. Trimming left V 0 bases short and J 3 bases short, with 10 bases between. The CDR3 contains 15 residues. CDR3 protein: CASSVEGALYNEQFF. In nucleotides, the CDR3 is TGTGCCAGCAGCGTAGAAGGGGCGCTCTACAATGAGCAGTTCTTC.

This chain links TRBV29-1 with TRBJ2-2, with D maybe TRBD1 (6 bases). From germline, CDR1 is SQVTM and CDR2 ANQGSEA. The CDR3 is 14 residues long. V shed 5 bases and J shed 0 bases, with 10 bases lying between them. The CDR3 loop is CSVSGTPNTGELFF. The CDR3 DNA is TGCAGCGTTTCAGGGACACCGAACACCGGGGAGCTGTTTTTT.

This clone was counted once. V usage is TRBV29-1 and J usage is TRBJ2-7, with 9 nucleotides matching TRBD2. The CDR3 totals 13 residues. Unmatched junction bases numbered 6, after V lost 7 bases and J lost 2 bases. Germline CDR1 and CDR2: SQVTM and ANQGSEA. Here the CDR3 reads CSAALAGPYEQYF. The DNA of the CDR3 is TGCAGCGCTGCTCTAGCGGGGCCCTACGAGCAGTACTTC.

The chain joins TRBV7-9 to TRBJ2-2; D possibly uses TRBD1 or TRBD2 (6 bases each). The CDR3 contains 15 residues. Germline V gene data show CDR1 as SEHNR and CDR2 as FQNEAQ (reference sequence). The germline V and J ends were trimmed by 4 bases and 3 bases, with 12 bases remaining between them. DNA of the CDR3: TGTGCCAGCAGCTACAGGGCGGGATACACCGGGGAGCTGTTTTTT. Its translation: CASSYRAGYTGELFF.

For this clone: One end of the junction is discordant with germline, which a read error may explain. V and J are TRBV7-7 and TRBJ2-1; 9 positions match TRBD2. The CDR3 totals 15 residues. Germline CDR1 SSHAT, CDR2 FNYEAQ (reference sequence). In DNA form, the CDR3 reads TGTGCTAGCAGCTTCAACCAACTAGCGGGCAATGAGCAGTTCTTC. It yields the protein CASSFNQLAGNEQFF.

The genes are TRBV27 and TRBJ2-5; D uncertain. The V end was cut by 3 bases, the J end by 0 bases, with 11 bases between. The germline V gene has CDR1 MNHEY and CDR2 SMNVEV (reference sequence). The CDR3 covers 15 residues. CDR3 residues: CASSLFGAYQETQYF. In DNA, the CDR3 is TGTGCCAGCAGTTTGTTCGGAGCCTACCAAGAGACCCAGTACTTC.

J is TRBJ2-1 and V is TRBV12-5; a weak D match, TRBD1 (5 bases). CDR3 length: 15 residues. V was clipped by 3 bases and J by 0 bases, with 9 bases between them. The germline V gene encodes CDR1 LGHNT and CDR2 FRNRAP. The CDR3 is CASGLGALSYNEQFF. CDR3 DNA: TGTGCTAGTGGTTTAGGGGCCCTCTCCTACAATGAGCAGTTCTTC.

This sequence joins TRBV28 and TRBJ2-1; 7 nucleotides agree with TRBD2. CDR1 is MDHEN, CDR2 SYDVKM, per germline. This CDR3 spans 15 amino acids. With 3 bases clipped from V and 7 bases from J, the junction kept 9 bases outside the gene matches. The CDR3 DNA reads TGTGCCAGCAGTTTGCGGGGAGGGCCTATGAATGAGCAGTTCTTC. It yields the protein CASSLRGGPMNEQFF.

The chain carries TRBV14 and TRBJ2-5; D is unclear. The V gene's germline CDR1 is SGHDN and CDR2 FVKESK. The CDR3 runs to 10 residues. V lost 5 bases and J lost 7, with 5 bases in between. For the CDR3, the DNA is TGTGCCAGCAGCGTGGGGACCCAGTACTTC. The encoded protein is CASSVGTQYF.

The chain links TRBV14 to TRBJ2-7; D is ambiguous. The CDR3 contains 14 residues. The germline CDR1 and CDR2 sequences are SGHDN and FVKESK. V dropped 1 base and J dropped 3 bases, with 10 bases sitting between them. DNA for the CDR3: TGTGCCAGCAGCCAAGGGCTAGGAGACTACGAGCAGTACTTC. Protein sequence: CASSQGLGDYEQYF.

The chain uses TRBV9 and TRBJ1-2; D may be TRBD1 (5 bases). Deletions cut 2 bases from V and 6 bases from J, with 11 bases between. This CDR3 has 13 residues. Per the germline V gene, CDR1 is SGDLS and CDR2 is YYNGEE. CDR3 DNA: TGTGCCAGCAGCGTGGGGCAGAGGGATGGCTACACCTTC. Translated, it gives CASSVGQRDGYTF.

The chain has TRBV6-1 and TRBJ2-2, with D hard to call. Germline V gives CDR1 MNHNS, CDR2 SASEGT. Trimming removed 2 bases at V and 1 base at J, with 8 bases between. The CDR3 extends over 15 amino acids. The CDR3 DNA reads TGTGCCAGCAGTGAATCTGTTTGGAACACCGGGGAGCTGTTTTTT. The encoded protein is CASSESVWNTGELFF.

CDR3 coding DNA: TGTGCCAGCAGCTTGTTGGGACAGGGGGATTACGAGCAGTACTTC. This sequence encodes CASSLLGQGDYEQYF. The chain is built from TRBV5-4 and TRBJ2-7; 11 nucleotides agree with TRBD1. Unmatched junction bases numbered 4, after V lost 1 base and J lost 4 bases. This CDR3 is 15 amino acids long. Germline values: CDR1 SGHNT, CDR2 YYREEE (reference sequence).

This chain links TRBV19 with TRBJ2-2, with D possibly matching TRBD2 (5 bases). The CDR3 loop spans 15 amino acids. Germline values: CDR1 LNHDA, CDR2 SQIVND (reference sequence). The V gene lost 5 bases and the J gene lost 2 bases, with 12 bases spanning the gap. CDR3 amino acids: CASSPLAFNTGELFF. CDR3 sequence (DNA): TGTGCCAGTAGTCCCCTAGCTTTTAACACCGGGGAGCTGTTTTTT.

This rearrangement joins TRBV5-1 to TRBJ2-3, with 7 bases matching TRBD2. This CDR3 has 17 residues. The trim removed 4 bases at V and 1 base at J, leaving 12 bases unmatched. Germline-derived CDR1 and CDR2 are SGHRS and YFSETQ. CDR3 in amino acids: CASSVALATLGTDTQYF. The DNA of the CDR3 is TGCGCCAGCAGCGTAGCACTAGCGACCTTGGGCACAGATACGCAGTATTTT.

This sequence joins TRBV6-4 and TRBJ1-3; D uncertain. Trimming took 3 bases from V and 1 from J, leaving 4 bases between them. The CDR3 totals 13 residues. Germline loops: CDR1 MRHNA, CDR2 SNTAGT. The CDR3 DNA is TGTGCCAGCAGTGAAGAGTCTGGAAACACCATATATTTT. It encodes CASSEESGNTIYF.